The 9 T cell receptor beta chains in this list originate from one sample, sequenced in a study of T cells in Graves' hyperthyroidism and ophthalmopathy. Amplified TCR beta CDR3 regions derived from RNA transcripts. Initially, a first-round RT-PCR of the TCR CDR3 employed the HTBI primer set. One entry per CDR3 protein results from TCRdb running MiXCR on the multiplex PCR reads. Of 600,000 to 650,000 distinct CDR3 sequences detected, less than 25% appear once; the ten largest clones hold 34%. Input material: blood. These receptors were collected from a man aged 30-40 years with Graves' ophthalmopathy.

This clonotype has a count of ten or more. J is TRBJ2-7 and V is TRBV5-1, with D tentatively TRBD1 (6 bases). CDR1 and CDR2 (germline): SGHRS, YFSETQ. The V end lost 3 bases, the J end lost 6 bases, and 16 bases lay between the germline ends. This CDR3 spans 14 amino acids. The CDR3 region has the DNA TGCGCCAGCAGCTCTATCACACAGGGTGGCGAGCAGTACTTC. As protein: CASSSITQGGEQYF.

The genes are TRBV20-1 and TRBJ2-5, with 7 bases identical to TRBD2. Trimming took 3 bases from V and 5 from J; bases not matched to a gene: 12. Per the germline V gene, CDR1 is DFQATT and CDR2 is SNEGSKA (reference sequence). This CDR3 has 15 amino acids. The CDR3 is CSARELAVGSETQYF. DNA for the CDR3: TGCAGTGCTAGGGAGCTAGCGGTGGGGAGCGAGACCCAGTACTTC.

This clonotype was picked up a small number of times. The gene calls are TRBV9 and TRBJ1-5; TRBD1 agrees at 7 bases. Germline V gene data show CDR1 as SGDLS and CDR2 as YYNGEE. V gave up 7 bases and J gave up 1 base; unmatched junction bases: 11. The CDR3 loop spans 16 amino acids. The DNA of the CDR3 is TGTGCCAGCCGTAGATTGCAGGGGGTGAGCAATCAGCCCCAGCATTTT. It is translated as CASRRLQGVSNQPQHF.

In this sample, this clonotype turned up many times. The chain couples TRBV7-9 to TRBJ2-5, with TRBD2 matching 13 bases. CDR1 is SEHNR and CDR2 is FQNEAQ in the germline V gene (reference sequence). The V gene end was trimmed by 6 bases and the J gene end by 2 bases; junction bases not matched to a gene: 9. The CDR3 sequence is 17 residues long. The CDR3 nucleotides are TGTGCCAGCAGATCCGGGACTAGCGGGACCATTCAAGAGACCCAGTACTTC. Amino acids: CASRSGTSGTIQETQYF.

Ten or more counts support this clonotype. The chain uses TRBV11-2 and TRBJ2-7; perhaps TRBD1 as D (6 bases). The CDR3 loop spans 15 amino acids. Per the germline V gene, CDR1 is SGHAT and CDR2 is FQNNGV. Trimming left V 5 bases short and J 0 bases short, with 14 bases between. As DNA, the CDR3 is TGTGCCAGCAGCCCATTGGGGGCATCCTCCTACGAGCAGTACTTC. Protein: CASSPLGASSYEQYF.

This clonotype was seen more than once but under ten times. This chain joins TRBV18 and TRBJ1-6, with TRBD1 matching 7 bases. CDR1 is KGHSH and CDR2 is LQKENI in the germline V gene. The CDR3 is 16 residues long. The V gene end was trimmed by 3 bases and the J gene end by 9 bases; junction bases not matched to a gene: 11. The CDR3 nucleotides are TGTGCCAGCTCACCTAGGGACAGCCTAGGGGGTTCACCCCTCCACTTT. It yields the protein CASSPRDSLGGSPLHF.

On this clonotype itself: A read error may account for a junction end that differs from germline. The rearrangement uses TRBV18 and TRBJ2-7; 7 bases match TRBD1. Per germline, CDR1 KGHSH and CDR2 LQKENI. The CDR3 has 13 residues. The chain's CDR3 is CASPPTGYLEQYF. CDR3 bases: TGTGCCAGCCCACCGACAGGGTATCTCGAGCAGTACTTC. Using reference TRBV18 and TRBJ2-7 for the parts outside the CDR3, the full variable domain is NAGVMQNPRHLVRRRGQEARLRCSPMKGHSHVYWYRQLPEEGLKFMVYLQKENIIDESGMPKERFSAEFPKEGPSILRIQQVVRGDSAAYFCASPPTGYLEQYFGPGTRLTVT.

Note on this clonotype: A much larger clone lies one base from this, so it may be a read error. This chain connects TRBV28 to TRBJ2-7, with D hard to call. The CDR3 covers 14 residues. Germline V lookup: CDR1 MDHEN, CDR2 SYDVKM. CDR3 sequence: CASSPSTSSYERYF. The CDR3 coding sequence is TGTGCCAGCAGTCCCAGCACGAGCTCCTACGAGCGGTACTTC.

This clonotype was seen more than once but under ten times. This chain connects TRBV18 to TRBJ2-5; possible D gene TRBD2, 7 bases. This CDR3 contains 15 residues. Germline V gives CDR1 KGHSH, CDR2 LQKENI. V dropped 0 bases and J dropped 3 bases, with 11 bases sitting between them. The CDR3 loop reads CASSPPGGAEETQYF. DNA of the CDR3: TGTGCCAGCTCACCACCGGGGGGGGCCGAAGAGACCCAGTACTTC.